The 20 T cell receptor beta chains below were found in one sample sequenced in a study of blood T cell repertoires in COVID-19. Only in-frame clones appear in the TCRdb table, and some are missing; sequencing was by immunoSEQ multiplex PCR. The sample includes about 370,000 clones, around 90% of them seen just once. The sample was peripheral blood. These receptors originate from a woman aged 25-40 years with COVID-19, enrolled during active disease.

CDR3 in amino acids: CSVVVQGNTGELFF. CDR3 coding DNA: TGCAGCGTTGTGGTGCAGGGGAACACCGGGGAGCTGTTTTTT. J is TRBJ2-2 and V is TRBV29-1; possible D gene TRBD1, 5 bases. V was trimmed by 4 bases and J by 1 base, leaving 10 bases between them. The CDR3 loop spans 14 amino acids. CDR1 is SQVTM and CDR2 is ANQGSEA in the germline V gene.

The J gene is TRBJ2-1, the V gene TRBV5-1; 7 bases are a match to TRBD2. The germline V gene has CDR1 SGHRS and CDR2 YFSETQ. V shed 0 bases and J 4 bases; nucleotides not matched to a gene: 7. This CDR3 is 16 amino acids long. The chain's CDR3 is CASSLGGSGQYNEQFF. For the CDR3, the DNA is TGCGCCAGCAGCTTGGGGGGTAGCGGGCAATACAATGAGCAGTTCTTC.

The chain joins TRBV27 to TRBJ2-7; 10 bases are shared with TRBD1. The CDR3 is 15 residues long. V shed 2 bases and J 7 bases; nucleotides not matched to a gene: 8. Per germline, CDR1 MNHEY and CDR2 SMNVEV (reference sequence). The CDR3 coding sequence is TGTGCCAGCAGTTTACCGGGACAGGGGTTGGGTGAGCAGTACTTC. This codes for CASSLPGQGLGEQYF.

CDR3 in DNA: TGCAGCGTTGAGACGAGGGACGAGCAGTACTTC. The encoded protein is CSVETRDEQYF. The chain joins TRBV29-1 to TRBJ2-7, with a possible D match to TRBD2 (5 bases). Trimming took off 3 bases at V and 5 bases at J, with 8 bases between the two ends. Germline V gene data show CDR1 as SQVTM and CDR2 as ANQGSEA. The CDR3 totals 11 residues.

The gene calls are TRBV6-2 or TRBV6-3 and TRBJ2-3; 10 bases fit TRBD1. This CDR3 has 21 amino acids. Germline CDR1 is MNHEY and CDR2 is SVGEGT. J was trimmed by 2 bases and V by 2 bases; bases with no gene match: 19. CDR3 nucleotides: TGTGCCAGCAGTTACCCCAGATTTCAACCCAGGGACAGGGGATCCACAGATACGCAGTATTTT. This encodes CASSYPRFQPRDRGSTDTQYF.

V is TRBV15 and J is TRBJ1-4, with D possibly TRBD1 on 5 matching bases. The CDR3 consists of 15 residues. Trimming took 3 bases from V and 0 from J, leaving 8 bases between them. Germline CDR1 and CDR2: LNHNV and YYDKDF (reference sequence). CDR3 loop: CATSSGGATNEKLFF. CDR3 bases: TGTGCCACCAGCAGTGGGGGGGCAACTAATGAAAAACTGTTTTTT.

DNA for the CDR3: TGTGCCAGCAGCTTAAACGAGGGTGGCTATGGCTACACCTTC. Its protein product is CASSLNEGGYGYTF. The V call is TRBV7-9, the J call TRBJ1-2; unclear D gene. This CDR3 is built from 14 residues. Looked up from germline, CDR1 is SEHNR and CDR2 is FQNEAQ (reference sequence). With 2 bases removed from V and 4 bases from J, the gap between germline ends came to 11 bases.

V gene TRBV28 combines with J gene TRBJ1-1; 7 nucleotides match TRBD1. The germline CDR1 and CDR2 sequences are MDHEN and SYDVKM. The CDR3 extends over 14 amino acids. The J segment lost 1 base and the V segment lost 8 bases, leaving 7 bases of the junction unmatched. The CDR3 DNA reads TGTGCCAGCGGAGAGACAGGGCCGAACACTGAAGCTTTCTTT. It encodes CASGETGPNTEAFF.

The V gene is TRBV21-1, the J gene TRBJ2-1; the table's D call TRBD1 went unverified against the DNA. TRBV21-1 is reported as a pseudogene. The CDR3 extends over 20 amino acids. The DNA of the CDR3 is TGTGCCAGCAGCAAAGGCAAACATAGGGGGTGCAGAGTCTCCTACAATGAGCAGTTCTTC. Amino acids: CASSKGKHRGCRVSYNEQFF.

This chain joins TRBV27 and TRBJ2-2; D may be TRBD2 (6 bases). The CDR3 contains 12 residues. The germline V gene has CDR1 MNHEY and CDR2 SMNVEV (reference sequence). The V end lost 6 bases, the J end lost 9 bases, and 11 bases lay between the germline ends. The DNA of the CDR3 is TGTGCCAGCAGCCCCCGGGGGAGGGAGCTGTTTTTT. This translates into CASSPRGRELFF.

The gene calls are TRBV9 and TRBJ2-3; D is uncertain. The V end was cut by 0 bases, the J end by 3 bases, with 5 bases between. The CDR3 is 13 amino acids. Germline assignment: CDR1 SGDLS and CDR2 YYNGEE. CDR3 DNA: TGTGCCAGCAGCGTAGTGTCGACAGATACGCAGTATTTT. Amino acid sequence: CASSVVSTDTQYF.

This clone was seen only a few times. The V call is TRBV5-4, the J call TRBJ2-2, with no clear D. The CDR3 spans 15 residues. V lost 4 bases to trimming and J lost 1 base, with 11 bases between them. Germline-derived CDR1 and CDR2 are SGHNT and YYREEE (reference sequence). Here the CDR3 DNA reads TGTGCCAGCAGCCTCCGACTGGGGAACACCGGGGAGCTGTTTTTT. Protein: CASSLRLGNTGELFF.

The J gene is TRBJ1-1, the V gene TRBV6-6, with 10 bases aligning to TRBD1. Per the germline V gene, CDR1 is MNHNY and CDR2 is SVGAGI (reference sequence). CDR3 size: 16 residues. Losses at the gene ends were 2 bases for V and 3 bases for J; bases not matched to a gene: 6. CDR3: CASSYPAGTGDTEAFF. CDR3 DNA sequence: TGTGCCAGCAGTTACCCTGCTGGGACAGGGGACACTGAAGCTTTCTTT.

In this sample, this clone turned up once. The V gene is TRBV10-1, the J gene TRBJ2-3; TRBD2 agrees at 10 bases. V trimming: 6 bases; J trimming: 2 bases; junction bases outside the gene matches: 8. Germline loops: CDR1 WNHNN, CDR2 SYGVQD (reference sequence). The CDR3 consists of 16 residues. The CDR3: CASSQTSGVFTDTQYF. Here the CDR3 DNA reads TGCGCCAGCAGCCAAACTAGCGGGGTATTCACAGATACGCAGTATTTT.

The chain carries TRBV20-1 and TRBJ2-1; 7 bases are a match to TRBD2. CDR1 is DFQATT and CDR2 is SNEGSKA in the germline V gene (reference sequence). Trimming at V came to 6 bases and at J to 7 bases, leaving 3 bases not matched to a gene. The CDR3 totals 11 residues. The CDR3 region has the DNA TGCAGTGCCGGGGGGAAAAATGAGCAGTTCTTC. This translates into CSAGGKNEQFF.

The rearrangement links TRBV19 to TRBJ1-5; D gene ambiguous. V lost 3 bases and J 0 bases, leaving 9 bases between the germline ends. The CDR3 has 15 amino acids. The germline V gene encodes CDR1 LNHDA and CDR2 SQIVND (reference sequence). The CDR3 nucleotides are TGTGCCAGTAGTATCTCTCGTTATAGCAATCAGCCCCAGCATTTT. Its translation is CASSISRYSNQPQHF. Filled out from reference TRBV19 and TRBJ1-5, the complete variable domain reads DGGITQSPKYLFRKEGQNVTLSCEQNLNHDAMYWYRQDPGQGLRLIYYSQIVNDFQKGDIAEGYSVSREKKESFPLTVTSAQKNPTAFYLCASSISRYSNQPQHFGDGTRLSIL.

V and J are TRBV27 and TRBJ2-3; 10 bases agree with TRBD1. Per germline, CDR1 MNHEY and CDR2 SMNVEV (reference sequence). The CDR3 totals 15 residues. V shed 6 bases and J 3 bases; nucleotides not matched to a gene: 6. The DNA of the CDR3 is TGTGCCAGCAGCCAGGACAGGGGGGGGACAGATACGCAGTATTTT. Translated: CASSQDRGGTDTQYF.

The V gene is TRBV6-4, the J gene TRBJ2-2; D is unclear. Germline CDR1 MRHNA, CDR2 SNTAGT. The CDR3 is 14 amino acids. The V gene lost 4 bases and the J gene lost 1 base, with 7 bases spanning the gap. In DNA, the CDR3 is TGTGCCAGCAGTGTTGTCGTGAACACCGGGGAGCTGTTTTTT. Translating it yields CASSVVVNTGELFF.

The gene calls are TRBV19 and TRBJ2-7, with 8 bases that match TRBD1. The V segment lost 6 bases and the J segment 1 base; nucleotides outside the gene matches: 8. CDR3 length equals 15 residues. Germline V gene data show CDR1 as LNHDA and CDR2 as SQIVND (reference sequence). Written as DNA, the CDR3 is TGTGCCAGTAGCCCTCGGGACAGGCCTTCCTACGAGCAGTACTTC. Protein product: CASSPRDRPSYEQYF.

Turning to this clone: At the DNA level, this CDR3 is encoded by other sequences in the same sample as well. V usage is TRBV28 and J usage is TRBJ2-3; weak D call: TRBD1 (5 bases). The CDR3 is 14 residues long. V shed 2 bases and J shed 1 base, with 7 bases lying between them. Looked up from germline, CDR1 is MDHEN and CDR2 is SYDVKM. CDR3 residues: CASSLTGRTDTQYF. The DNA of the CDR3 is TGTGCCAGCAGTTTAACAGGACGCACAGATACGCAGTATTTT.